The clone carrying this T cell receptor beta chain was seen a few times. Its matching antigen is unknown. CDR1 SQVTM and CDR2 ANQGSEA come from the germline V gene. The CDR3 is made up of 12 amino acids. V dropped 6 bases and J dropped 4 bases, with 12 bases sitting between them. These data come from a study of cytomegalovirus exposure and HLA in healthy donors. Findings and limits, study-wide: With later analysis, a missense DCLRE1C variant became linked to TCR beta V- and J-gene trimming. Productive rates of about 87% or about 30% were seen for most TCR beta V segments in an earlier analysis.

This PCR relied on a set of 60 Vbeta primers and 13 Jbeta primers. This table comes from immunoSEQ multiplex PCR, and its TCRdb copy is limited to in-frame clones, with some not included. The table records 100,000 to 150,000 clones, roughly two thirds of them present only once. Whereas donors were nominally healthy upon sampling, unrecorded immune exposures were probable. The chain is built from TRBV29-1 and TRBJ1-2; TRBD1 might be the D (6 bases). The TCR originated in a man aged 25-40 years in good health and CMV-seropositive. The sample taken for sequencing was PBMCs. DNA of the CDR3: TGCAGCGTCGAAACAGGGAGCTATGGCTACACCTTC. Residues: CSVETGSYGYTF.